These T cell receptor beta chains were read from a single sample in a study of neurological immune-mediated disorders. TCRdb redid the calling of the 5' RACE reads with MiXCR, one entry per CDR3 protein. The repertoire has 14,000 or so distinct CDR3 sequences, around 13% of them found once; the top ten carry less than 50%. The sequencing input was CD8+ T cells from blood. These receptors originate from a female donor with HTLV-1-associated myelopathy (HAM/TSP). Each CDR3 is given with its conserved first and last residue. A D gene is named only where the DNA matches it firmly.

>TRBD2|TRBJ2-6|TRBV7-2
CASSPSGGRSGANVLTF
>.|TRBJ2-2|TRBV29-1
CSTLGQANTGELFF
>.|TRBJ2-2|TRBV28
CASSLLQGTGELFF
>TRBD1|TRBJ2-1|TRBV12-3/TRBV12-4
CASSFPGTGTSSYNEQFF
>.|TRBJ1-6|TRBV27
CASGQGHSPLHF
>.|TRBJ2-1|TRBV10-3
CATREVVNEQFF
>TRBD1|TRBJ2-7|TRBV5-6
CASSPRQGGKYYEQYF
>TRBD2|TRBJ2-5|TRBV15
CATSRDSGGDQETQYF
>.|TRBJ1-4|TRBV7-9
CASSLASETHEKLFF
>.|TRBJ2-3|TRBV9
CASSVGRASTDTQFF
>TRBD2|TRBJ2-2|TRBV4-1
CASSQVVASGKHRGELFF
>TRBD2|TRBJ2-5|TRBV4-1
CASSPEVLAGAHLTQETQYF
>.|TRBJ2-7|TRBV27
CASSLSASVGYEQYF
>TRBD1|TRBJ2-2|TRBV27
CSSSFRDRFNTRELFF
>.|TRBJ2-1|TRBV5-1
CASRSTVNEHLF
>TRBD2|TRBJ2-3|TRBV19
CASSKTSGSADTQYF
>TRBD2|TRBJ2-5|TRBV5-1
CASSSGLAGGETQYF
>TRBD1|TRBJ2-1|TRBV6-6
CASSPSADRGQYNEQFF
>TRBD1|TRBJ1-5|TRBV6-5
CASSTGGNQPQHF
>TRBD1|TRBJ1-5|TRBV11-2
CASSAETGNNQPQHF
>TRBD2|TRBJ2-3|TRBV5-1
CASSLGGLSGGPNTDTQYF
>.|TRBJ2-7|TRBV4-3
CASSQERRYEQYF
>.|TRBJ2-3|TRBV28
CASSLLVADTQYF
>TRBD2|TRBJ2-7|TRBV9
CASSGTSSYEQYF
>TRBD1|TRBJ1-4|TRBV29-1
CSVPQGAKRATNEKLFF
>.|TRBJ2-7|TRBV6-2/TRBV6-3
CASSYGGEPNTYEQYF
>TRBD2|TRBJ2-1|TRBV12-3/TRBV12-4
CASSVTGTTEQFF
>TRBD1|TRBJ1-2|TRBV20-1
CSARNRQGLNYGYTF
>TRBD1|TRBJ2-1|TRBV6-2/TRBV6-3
CASSPDWGQVNNEQFF
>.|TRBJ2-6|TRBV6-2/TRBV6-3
CASSYSSGANVLTF
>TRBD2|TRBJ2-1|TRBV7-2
CASSLEGLAYNEQFF
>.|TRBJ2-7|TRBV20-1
CSAPLAREQYF
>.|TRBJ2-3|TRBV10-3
CAISEADRSSTDTQYF
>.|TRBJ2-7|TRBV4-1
CASSQNTGSYEQYF
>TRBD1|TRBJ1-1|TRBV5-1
CASSLGQGRTEAFF
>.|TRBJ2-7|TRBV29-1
CSVEAPTETYEQYF
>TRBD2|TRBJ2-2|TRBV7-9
CASRPPLAGETGELFF
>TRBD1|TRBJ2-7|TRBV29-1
CSVDLDRETYEQYF
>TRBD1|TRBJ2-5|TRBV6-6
CASSATGTGYETQYF
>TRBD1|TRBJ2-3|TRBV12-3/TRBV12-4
CASRPPPHRTGGRADTQYF
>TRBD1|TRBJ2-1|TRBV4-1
CASSQDERGGGVWEEQFF
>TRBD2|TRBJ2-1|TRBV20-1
CSAREGGSVYEQFF
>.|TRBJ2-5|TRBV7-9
CASSLGDRVETQYF
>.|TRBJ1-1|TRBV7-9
CATTWGKNTEAFF
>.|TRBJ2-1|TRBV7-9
CASSQDFLKNEQFF
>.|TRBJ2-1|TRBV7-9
CASSPTYNEQFF
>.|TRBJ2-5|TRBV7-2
CASLSVETQYF
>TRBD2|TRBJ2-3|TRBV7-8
CASSPGGTSGVGTDTQYF
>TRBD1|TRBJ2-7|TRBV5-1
CASSSGQGEPYEQYF
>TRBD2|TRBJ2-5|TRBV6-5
CASRSSGGVQETQYF
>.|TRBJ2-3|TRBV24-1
CATSDSRGSTDTQYF
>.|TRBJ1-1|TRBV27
CASSPLSQGMNTEAFF
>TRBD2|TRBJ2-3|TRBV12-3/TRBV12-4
CASSGLIWLADTDTQYF
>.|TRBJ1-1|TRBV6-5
CASSYDWTQRTEAFF
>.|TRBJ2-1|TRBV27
CASKLGALYNEQFF
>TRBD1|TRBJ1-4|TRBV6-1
CASSEAWSTGGDEKLFF
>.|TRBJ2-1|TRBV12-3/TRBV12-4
CASSSDKYNEQFF
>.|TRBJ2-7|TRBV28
CASSLLGSYEQYF
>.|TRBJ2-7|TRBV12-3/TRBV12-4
CASSLTGPYEQYF
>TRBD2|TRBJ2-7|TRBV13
CASSPHPDGRDYEQYF